Listed here are 6 T cell receptor beta chains from one sample, sequenced in a study of cytomegalovirus exposure and HLA in healthy donors. Clones were sequenced by immunoSEQ multiplex PCR, and TCRdb holds only the in-frame ones, with some missing. The table has 100,000 to 150,000 clones, roughly 95% seen once. The sample taken for sequencing was PBMCs. These receptors were obtained from a man aged 18 to 30 in good health and CMV-seronegative.

This chain links TRBV7-2 with TRBJ1-5; 7 positions agree with TRBD1. The length of the CDR3 is 14 residues. CDR1 and CDR2 from the germline V gene are SGHTA and FQGNSA. V lost 6 bases and J lost 2; bases outside the gene matches: 4. The CDR3 sequence: CASSIDRGNQPQHF. CDR3 DNA: TGTGCCAGCAGTATCGACAGGGGCAATCAGCCCCAGCATTTT.

The V call is TRBV9, the J call TRBJ2-3; 11 bases map to TRBD2. V shed 4 bases, J shed 5 bases, and the junction held 18 bases outside the gene matches. The CDR3 consists of 19 residues. Germline V lookup: CDR1 SGDLS, CDR2 YYNGEE. The CDR3 DNA is TGTGCCAGCAGCCCCCGCCCCGGGCTAGCGGGAGGCCCCGGAGATACGCAGTATTTT. Amino acids: CASSPRPGLAGGPGDTQYF.

This CDR3 reads CAISDLGQDSNQPQHF. In nucleotides, the CDR3 is TGTGCCATCAGTGACTTAGGACAGGATAGCAATCAGCCCCAGCATTTT. The rearrangement joins TRBV10-3 to TRBJ1-5, with 7 bases aligning to TRBD1. V lost 3 bases and J lost 0; bases outside the gene matches: 5. Germline V gene data show CDR1 as ENHRY and CDR2 as SYGVKD. This CDR3 contains 16 residues.

The chain carries TRBV4-1 and TRBJ1-5; 11 nucleotides line up with TRBD1. The J segment lost 2 bases and the V segment lost 3 bases, leaving 9 bases of the junction unmatched. This CDR3 has 18 amino acids. Germline-derived CDR1 and CDR2 are MGHRA and YSYEKL. CDR3 nucleotides: TGCGCCAGCAGCCATGTTGGACAGGGGGCACGTGGCAATCAGCCCCAGCATTTT. This encodes CASSHVGQGARGNQPQHF.

The V and J genes are TRBV28 and TRBJ2-4, with TRBD1 matching over 7 bases. Germline-derived CDR1 and CDR2 are MDHEN and SYDVKM. CDR3 length equals 15 residues. V lost 6 bases, J lost 8 bases, and 13 bases stayed unmatched. The CDR3 coding sequence is TGTGCCAGCAGGCCCCCGGGACAGATGTTCGACATTCAGTACTTC. Protein sequence: CASRPPGQMFDIQYF.

The chain uses TRBV11-2 and TRBJ2-7; the match to TRBD2 covers 9 bases. This CDR3 region has 15 residues. Trimming removed 2 bases from V and 6 bases from J; junction bases left unmatched: 8. Germline CDR1 is SGHAT and CDR2 is FQNNGV. This chain's CDR3 is CASSLRLAGDGEQYF. Written as DNA, the CDR3 is TGTGCCAGCAGCTTAAGGTTAGCGGGAGATGGCGAGCAGTACTTC.